This record looks at one TCR beta chain sequence and its context. Its antigen is still unknown. Base quality data are lacking; no much larger clone is found one base away. This sample was taken from a study of shared clonotypes between healthy human individuals (dated by TCRdb to 2018 to 2020). For context, the study as a whole: The cohort included a few men and two women between 18 and 49 years of age. The study deeply sequenced blood TCR repertoires of five healthy adults to estimate repertoire size and the extent of clonotype sharing between individuals. Libraries were prepared and TCR repertoires were sequenced by different laboratories using diverse techniques, in order to increase sequencing depth and limit assay-specific biases. Leukapheresis yielded between about 0.85 and 9.5 billion PBMCs per donor.

On the study overall, not on this receptor specifically: Sampling was restricted to blood, and TCR repertoires in tissues likely differ from the TCR repertoires found in blood. Because the study included a small number of donors, the genetic and exposure-history diversity represented was limited. Pairwise subsampling led to the expectation that sequencing depth would affect the degree of clonotype sharing among donors.

TCR CDR3 regions were amplified from genomic DNA by multiplex PCR using the deep immunoSEQ assay. Extracted genomic DNA from each cell subset was distributed evenly across all wells of several immunoSEQ 96-well plates, and each plate was treated as a replicate. For unsorted PBMC, each replicate PCR was loaded with approximately 320 ng genomic DNA, equivalent to tens of thousands of T cell genomes. Ten immunoSEQ deep assay plates were used to sequence unsorted PBMC genomic DNA. Purified libraries were measured with a Qubit 3.0 fluorometer, size-checked on a Bioanalyzer 2100, and measured again with the KAPA Library Quantification kit. Every immunoSEQ 96-well plate was sequenced on a separate single-read 150-cycle Illumina NextSeq 550 flow cell. On the authors' methods: Because the immunoSEQ output included only junctional sequences and no quality scores, the filtering could not be the same as the filtering used for full-length reads. Sequences were annotated with PyIR, a Python wrapper for IgBLAST v1.9, and V/J genes and CDR3 were assigned using IMGT germline references. Any read was removed if the V/J assignment was weak (E-value above 1e-6), the CDR3 was missing, or the read contained stop codons, out-of-frame junctions, or ambiguous translated residues. V3J clonotypes were defined as sequences sharing an identical inferred V gene, J gene, and CDR3 amino acid sequence. The percentage overlap between two repertoires was calculated by dividing the number of shared unique clonotypes by the size of the smaller repertoire. RTK rarefaction, the Chao1 estimator, and Recon v2.1 estimates of unobserved clonotypes were used to assess repertoire richness. The immuneACCESS repertoire file appears here via TCRdb, limited to in-frame rearrangements. These files lack a portion of the clones; in checked studies, under half of the deficit traces to unresolved V genes, and the cause of the others is not known. V and J calls and clone size are as listed in that table; D and trimming were resolved from the DNA. The table for this sample lists around 510,000 clones; around three quarters of them were counted only once. The ten largest clones add up to around 12% of the sample.

From cysteine to phenylalanine, the CDR3 is 14 amino acids long. The entry retains the CDR3 DNA only, 42 bases that are in frame from base 1. V drops 4 bases and J drops 5 bases, leaving 14 bases in between. CDR1 and CDR2 are drawn from the germline V gene: MDHEN, SYDVKM. The donors were healthy, HIV-negative adults who had no recently reported acute infections or vaccinations. Every donor was a Caucasian adult residing in Nashville, Tennessee, USA. For unsorted samples, tens of millions of PBMCs were counted, and genomic DNA was extracted using the QIAamp DNA Blood Mini kit. Blood was collected by leukapheresis, and PBMCs were isolated by Ficoll-Histopaque density gradient centrifugation and then cryopreserved in liquid nitrogen vapor phase.

The sample was PBMCs. The source of this sequence is a woman aged 40 to 50 in good health. Some clones in this sample may be carry-over from other donors' samples. The rearrangement joined TRBV28 to TRBJ1-1; TRBD1 could be the D gene, as 6 bases match. The sequenced DNA is TGTGCCAGCAGTTCCCCAGGGGCGGGGACTGAAGCTTTCTTT. Translated, it gives CASSSPGAGTEAFF.